Shown below are 9 T cell receptor beta chains from a single sample sequenced in a study of CD8 T cells in ankylosing spondylitis. A single record per CDR3 protein comes from TCRdb applying MiXCR to the 5' RACE reads. The data show 220,000 or so distinct CDR3 sequences, with approximately 10% seen just once and around a fifth held by the top ten. The sample consisted of blood, either unsorted or a sorted T cell fraction (not recorded which). The source is a male donor with ankylosing spondylitis or in good health (not recorded which).

This clonotype was seen a handful of times. This chain connects TRBV7-8 to TRBJ2-2; perhaps TRBD1 as D (6 bases). CDR3 length equals 17 residues. From germline, CDR1 is SGHVS and CDR2 FQNEAQ. V gave up 1 base and J gave up 0 bases, with 12 bases separating them. CDR3 sequence: CASSLVGGQSNTGELFF. DNA of the CDR3: TGTGCCAGCAGCTTAGTCGGAGGACAGTCGAACACCGGGGAGCTGTTTTTT.

This clonotype was observed at least ten times. The chain combines TRBV7-9 with TRBJ2-3; the D gene is possibly TRBD2 (6 bases). There are 16 residues in the CDR3. V was shortened by 3 bases and J by 3 bases, with 16 bases between the two germline ends. Germline CDR1 reads SEHNR; CDR2 reads FQNEAQ (reference sequence). In DNA form, the CDR3 reads TGTGCCAGCAGCTTGGTGCGGACCGGAGGGACAGATACGCAGTATTTT. Translation gives CASSLVRTGGTDTQYF.

This clonotype was detected many times. The chain combines TRBV5-1 with TRBJ1-2; 7 nucleotides agree with TRBD1. The CDR3 has 15 residues. The germline gives CDR1 SGHRS, CDR2 YFSETQ. With V trimmed by 1 base and J by 4 bases, 7 bases remained unmatched. As DNA, the CDR3 is TGCGCCAGCAGCTTGACCGCCGGGACAGCCTATGGCTACACCTTC. Amino acid sequence: CASSLTAGTAYGYTF.

This clonotype was detected only a few times. The rearrangement uses TRBV20-1 and TRBJ1-1; D possibly corresponds to TRBD1 (5 bases). Germline assignment: CDR1 DFQATT and CDR2 SNEGSKA (reference sequence). Trimming removed 2 bases at V and 1 base at J, with 11 bases between. The CDR3 spans 14 residues. The CDR3 DNA reads TGCAGTGCTAGACGCAGGGCTACGAACACTGAAGCTTTCTTT. This translates into CSARRRATNTEAFF.

In this sample, this clonotype turned up many times. This rearrangement joins TRBV7-6 to TRBJ1-4; no clear D gene. CDR1 SGHVS and CDR2 FNYEAQ come from the germline V gene. The CDR3 spans 14 residues. V was trimmed by 5 bases and J by 10 bases, leaving 17 bases between them. The CDR3 bases are TGTGCCAGCAGCGTCACGCTGGGGTCGTCAAAACTGTTTTTT. Protein product: CASSVTLGSSKLFF. Together with reference TRBV7-6 and TRBJ1-4, the CDR3 gives the full variable domain: GAGVSQSPRYKVTKRGQDVALRCDPISGHVSLYWYRQALGQGPEFLTYFNYEAQQDKSGLPNDRFSAERPEGSISTLTIQRTEQRDSAMYRCASSVTLGSSKLFFGSGTQLSVL.

The chain has TRBV19 and TRBJ2-2; no reliable D call. The CDR3 covers 16 residues. Germline V gene lookup returns CDR1 LNHDA and CDR2 SQIVND (reference sequence). Between the trimmed V and J ends, which lost 5 bases and 0 bases, there was a span of 13 bases. In nucleotides, the CDR3 is TGTGCCAGTAGTTCAATCGGCCCTTCGAACACCGGGGAGCTGTTTTTT. Its protein product is CASSSIGPSNTGELFF.

This clonotype occurred many times. The chain combines TRBV5-6 with TRBJ2-3; D perhaps matches TRBD2 (5 bases). With 0 bases removed from V and 3 bases from J, the gap between germline ends came to 8 bases. The CDR3 runs to 14 residues. Per germline, CDR1 SGHDT and CDR2 YYEEEE. For the CDR3, the DNA is TGTGCCAGCAGCTTGGCCCTAGCAACAGATACGCAGTATTTT. Protein product: CASSLALATDTQYF.

The table lists this clonotype with a few counts. The chain joins TRBV5-1 to TRBJ2-7; 8 bases align to TRBD2. The V gene's germline CDR1 is SGHRS and CDR2 YFSETQ. The CDR3 is 16 amino acids. J gave up 4 bases and V 3 bases, and 12 bases lay outside the gene matches. The CDR3 DNA sequence: TGCGCCAGCAGCTCGGGGGGGCCGGAAGAGGCTTACGAGCAGTACTTC. Amino acids: CASSSGGPEEAYEQYF.

This clonotype was counted at least ten times. The chain couples TRBV20-1 to TRBJ2-1; D might be TRBD1 (6 bases). Per the germline V gene, CDR1 is DFQATT and CDR2 is SNEGSKA (reference sequence). The CDR3 runs 12 residues. Trimming shortened V by 3 bases and J by 9 bases, and 12 bases separated the two germline ends. The CDR3 reads CSASRQDGEQFF. The CDR3 DNA follows: TGCAGTGCTAGCCGACAGGACGGTGAGCAGTTCTTC.